These 10 T cell receptor beta chains share one sample of origin, sequenced in a study of cytomegalovirus exposure and HLA in healthy donors. The PCR employed 60 Vbeta primers together with 13 Jbeta primers. The data were produced by immunoSEQ multiplex PCR, yet TCRdb's version contains in-frame clones alone and is incomplete. The sample includes 150,000 to 200,000 clones, over 60% of them seen just once. Sequenced material: PBMCs. Source of these receptors: a middle-aged woman in good health and CMV-seronegative.

This chain connects TRBV21-1 to TRBJ2-4; the table's D call, TRBD1, was not checked against the DNA. TRBV21-1 is a listed pseudogene. The CDR3 covers 17 residues. CDR3 region: CASSKFGQLLAKNIQYF. CDR3 DNA sequence: TGTGCCAGCAGCAAATTTGGACAGTTACTAGCCAAAAACATTCAGTACTTC.

This sequence joins TRBV19 and TRBJ1-2; D is uncertain. V was shortened by 8 bases and J by 4 bases, with 17 bases between the two germline ends. This CDR3 region has 14 residues. Germline CDR1 reads LNHDA; CDR2 reads SQIVND (reference sequence). The CDR3 region is CASLDLQTSYGYTF. As DNA, the CDR3 is TGTGCCAGTTTGGATCTTCAGACTTCCTATGGCTACACCTTC.

A word on this clone: The sample has other DNA sequences that encode this CDR3 too. The rearrangement links TRBV18 to TRBJ1-1; TRBD1 agrees at 7 bases. After removal of 2 bases from V and 1 base from J, the junction contained 1 base not matched to a gene. Germline CDR1 KGHSH, CDR2 LQKENI. The CDR3 has 14 amino acids. The CDR3 nucleotides are TGTGCCAGCTCACCAGGGACAGAGAACACTGAAGCTTTCTTT. Residues: CASSPGTENTEAFF.

Turning to this clone: The junction does not match germline at one end; this may be a read error. The chain has TRBV5-8 and TRBJ1-1; the D gene is possibly TRBD1 (5 bases). The CDR3 sequence is 14 residues long. CDR1 is SGHTS and CDR2 is YDEGEE in the germline V gene. The CDR3 sequence: CASSFIPGDTEAFF. CDR3 sequence (DNA): TGTGCCAGTAGCTTTATACCGGGGGACACTGAAGCTTTCTTT.

V gene TRBV11-3 combines with J gene TRBJ2-3, with 8 bases aligning to TRBD1. Germline V gives CDR1 SGHNT, CDR2 YENEEA. The V and J ends lost 5 bases and 3 bases, in that order; junction bases with no gene match: 10. The CDR3 has 16 residues. CDR3 sequence: CASSARTGSGTDTQYF. The DNA of the CDR3 is TGTGCCAGCAGCGCCCGGACAGGGTCCGGGACAGATACGCAGTATTTT.

This chain links TRBV5-4 with TRBJ1-5; 7 nucleotides line up with TRBD1. This CDR3 has 14 amino acids. Looked up from germline, CDR1 is SGHNT and CDR2 is YYREEE (reference sequence). V lost 0 bases and J lost 5; bases outside the gene matches: 2. CDR3 bases: TGTGCCAGCAGCTTGGAGGGGGCGCATCAGCCCCAGCATTTT. It encodes CASSLEGAHQPQHF. Using reference TRBV5-4 and TRBJ1-5 for the parts outside the CDR3, the full variable domain is ETGVTQSPTHLIKTRGQQVTLRCSSQSGHNTVSWYQQALGQGPQFIFQYYREEENGRGNFPPRFSGLQFPNYSSELNVNALELDDSALYLCASSLEGAHQPQHFGDGTRLSIL.

The chain is built from TRBV6-5 and TRBJ2-3; 8 bases are shared with TRBD2. Looked up from germline, CDR1 is MNHEY and CDR2 is SVGAGI. Trimming at V came to 2 bases and at J to 2 bases, leaving 6 bases not matched to a gene. This CDR3 has 16 amino acids. CDR3 region: CASSYQGGRYTDTQYF. DNA of the CDR3: TGTGCCAGCAGTTACCAGGGCGGGAGGTACACAGATACGCAGTATTTT.

The V gene is TRBV18, the J gene TRBJ1-2; D is perhaps TRBD1 (5 bases). The CDR3 contains 13 residues. The germline V and J ends were trimmed by 3 bases and 4 bases, with 9 bases remaining between them. Looked up from germline, CDR1 is KGHSH and CDR2 is LQKENI. Here the CDR3 DNA reads TGTGCCAGCTCACCGGGACTTAGCTATGGCTACACCTTC. Translating gives CASSPGLSYGYTF.

This chain links TRBV10-3 with TRBJ2-3, with TRBD2 matching 7 bases. Germline CDR1 and CDR2: ENHRY and SYGVKD. The CDR3 spans 19 residues. V lost 0 bases, J lost 0 bases, and 12 bases stayed unmatched. As DNA, the CDR3 is TGTGCCATCAGTGAGTCTTCTGGGGGTAGCGGGCGTAGCACAGATACGCAGTATTTT. It encodes CAISESSGGSGRSTDTQYF.

The V gene is TRBV19, the J gene TRBJ2-6; D remains unclear. The CDR3 loop spans 14 amino acids. V gave up 10 bases and J gave up 4 bases, with 14 bases separating them. Germline loops: CDR1 LNHDA, CDR2 SQIVND (reference sequence). CDR3 sequence: CATLKEPGANVLTF. CDR3 coding DNA: TGTGCCACCTTAAAGGAGCCCGGGGCCAACGTCCTGACTTTC.